Sequencing of this TCR beta chain was carried out in a study of T cells after yellow fever vaccination (dated by TCRdb to between 2018 and 2021). About the study as a whole: The SMART-Seq v4 Ultra Low Input RNA kit was used to prepare libraries from fractions with low cell numbers. To follow T-cell clones before and after both primary and booster YFV17D yellow fever vaccination, bulk TCR alpha and beta repertoires underwent longitudinal sequencing. Two healthy male donors, one aged 18 to 30 and one aged 30 to 40 years, were included in the cohort. Blood samples were taken at several timepoints before and after primary and secondary immunization, and bulk PBMC replicates and cell subsets were isolated. The paper's findings and limits, for the study overall: Compared with the primary T-cell response, the secondary T-cell response was faster but weaker, reaching its peak on day 5 rather than on day 15. Computational filtering was needed because FACS-sorted repertoires could contain abundant contaminating clonotypes from the bulk population. Only a couple of donors were included in the study, so the extent to which the findings can be generalized is limited. After the booster, most of the clones that had expanded following primary vaccination were detected again (around 97% of CD4 and roughly nine tenths of CD8), which suggests that memory was broadly maintained. A small fraction of clonotypes showed up in both the CD4 and CD8 compartments, probably as a result of convergent recombination.

This clonotype was counted at least ten times. The antigen it binds to is not known. No much larger clone is present one base from it, and per-base qualities are unavailable. The reads were generated on an Illumina NovaSeq 6000. TCR cDNA was made using 5'RACE template switching, a step that added a universal primer site and unique molecular identifiers. Priming of cDNA synthesis was performed from both the TCR alpha and TCR beta constant segments. Libraries were amplified in two PCR steps, with sample barcodes and sequencing adapters added in the second step. Sequencing of libraries was done on Illumina HiSeq 2500 (2x100 bp) or NovaSeq (2x150 bp). The paper's data handling went like this. Demultiplexing of reads and collapsing into UMI consensus sequences were performed with MIGEC, and V(D)J alignment was carried out with MiXCR. Vaccine-responding clonotypes were defined with edgeR using replicate PBMC samples, requiring FDR below 0.01 and a log2 fold change above 5 up to day 15. Each bulk clonotype received a CD4 or CD8 identity based on whether the sequenced CD4 or CD8 repertoire contained that clonotype at higher abundance. TCRdb applied fastp at Q25 and MiXCR to the public reads, then kept only in-frame beta chains. CDR3 protein duplicates are merged, each entry listing the most common genes and DNA. The V and J calls and clone size come from TCRdb's table, not from the authors' own analysis. For this sample the table gives hundreds of thousands of distinct CDR3 sequences, of which roughly 4% were detected only once. The ten largest account for about 25% of the sample.

The treatment or condition label, as the study defines it: live attenuated yellow fever vaccine strain. At every blood-draw timepoint, two biological replicates of bulk PBMCs were collected. A standard Ficoll-Paque protocol was used to isolate PBMCs from peripheral blood. RNA was extracted with TriZol from bulk PBMCs, CD4 and CD8 fractions, and dextramer-positive and dextramer-negative fractions. The germline V gene supplies CDR1 SGHRS and CDR2 YFSETQ. The CDR3 contains 11 residues, cysteine and phenylalanine counted. Here the CDR3 DNA is all that survives: 33 bases in frame from base 1. V lost 7 bases and J lost 8 bases; the stretch between them is 10 bases long.

The sequence came from a man aged 18-30 years who received the YFV17D yellow fever vaccine. Source: PBMCs, taken on the day of the yellow fever booster vaccination. The chain joins TRBV5-1 to TRBJ2-1; no confident D gene assignment can be made. DNA sequence: TGCGCCAGCCATGATGGAGATGAGCAGTTCTTC. The encoded protein is CASHDGDEQFF.